This T cell receptor beta chain was documented in a study of blood T cells in healthy people across ages. General observations from the study: Diversity estimated from one million T cells was considered an underestimate.

The CDR3 spans 12 residues. CDR1 SQVTM and CDR2 ANQGSEA come from the germline V gene. The V and J ends lost 3 bases and 5 bases, in that order; junction bases with no gene match: 2. A minimum of 5.5 micrograms of total RNA was extracted per sample. Comment on this clonotype: As yet, its antigen is unknown.

Alongside a J-beta primer mix, a sample-barcoded 5' primer served in a second PCR lasting about 6 to 12 cycles. Every cDNA molecule bore a tag from a template-switch adaptor containing 12 random nucleotides. TCRdb ran MiXCR on the 5' RACE reads and lists one entry per CDR3 protein. The sample shows 1.5 million to 2 million distinct CDR3 sequences, about 50% of them seen only once. The source is a woman aged 35 to 49 in good health. Sequencing input: blood. This rearrangement joins TRBV29-1 to TRBJ2-7; 9 positions match TRBD1. CDR3 DNA: TGCAGCGTTGATACAGGGGGCAACGAGCAGTACTTC. Amino acid sequence: CSVDTGGNEQYF.